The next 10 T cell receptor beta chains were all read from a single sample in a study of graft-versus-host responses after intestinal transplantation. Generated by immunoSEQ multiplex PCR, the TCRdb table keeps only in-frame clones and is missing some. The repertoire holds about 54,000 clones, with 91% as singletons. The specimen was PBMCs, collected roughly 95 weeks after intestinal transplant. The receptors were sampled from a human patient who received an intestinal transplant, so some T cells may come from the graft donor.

The CDR3 coding sequence is TGTGCCAGCAGCGTTACGGGCGGGCCAAACACCGGGGAGCTGTTTTTT. It is translated as CASSVTGGPNTGELFF. The chain is built from TRBV9 and TRBJ2-2, with D possibly TRBD2 on 5 matching bases. V lost 2 bases, J lost 2 bases, and 13 bases lay in between. In germline, CDR1 is SGDLS, CDR2 YYNGEE. This CDR3 contains 16 residues.

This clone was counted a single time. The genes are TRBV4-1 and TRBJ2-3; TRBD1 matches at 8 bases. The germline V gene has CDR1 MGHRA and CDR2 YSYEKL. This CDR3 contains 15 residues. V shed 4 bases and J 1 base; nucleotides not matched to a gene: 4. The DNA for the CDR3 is TGCGCCAGCAGCCCGCAGACAGGGGGCACAGATACGCAGTATTTT. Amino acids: CASSPQTGGTDTQYF.

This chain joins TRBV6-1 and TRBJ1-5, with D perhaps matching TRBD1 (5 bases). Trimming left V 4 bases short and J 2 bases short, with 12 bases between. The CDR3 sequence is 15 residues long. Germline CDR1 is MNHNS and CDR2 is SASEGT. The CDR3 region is CASSGQGGGNQPQHF. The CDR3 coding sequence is TGTGCCAGCAGTGGCCAGGGAGGTGGCAATCAGCCCCAGCATTTT.

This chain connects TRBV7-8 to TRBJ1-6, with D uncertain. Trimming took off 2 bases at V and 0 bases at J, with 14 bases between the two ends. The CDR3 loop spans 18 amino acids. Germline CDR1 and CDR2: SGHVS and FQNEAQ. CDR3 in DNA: TGTGCCAGCAGCTTATCGGTTGGACCTAGCTCCTATAATTCACCCCTCCACTTT. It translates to CASSLSVGPSSYNSPLHF.

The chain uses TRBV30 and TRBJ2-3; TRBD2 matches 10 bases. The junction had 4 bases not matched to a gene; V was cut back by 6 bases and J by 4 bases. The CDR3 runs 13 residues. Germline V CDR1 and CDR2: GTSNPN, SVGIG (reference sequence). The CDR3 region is CACDLAGADTQYF. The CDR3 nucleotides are TGTGCCTGCGACCTAGCGGGGGCAGATACGCAGTATTTT. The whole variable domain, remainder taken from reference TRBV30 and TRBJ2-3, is SQTIHQWPATLVQPVGSPLSLECTVEGTSNPNLYWYRQAAGRGLQLLFYSVGIGQISSEVPQNLSASRPQDRQFILSSKKLLLSDSGFYLCACDLAGADTQYFGPGTRLTVL.

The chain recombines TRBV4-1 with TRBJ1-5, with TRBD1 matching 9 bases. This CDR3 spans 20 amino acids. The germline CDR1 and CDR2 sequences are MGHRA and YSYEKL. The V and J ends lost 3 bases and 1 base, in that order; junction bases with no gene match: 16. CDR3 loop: CASSHQSGTGQLTSNQPQHF. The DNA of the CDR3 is TGCGCCAGCAGCCATCAATCCGGGACAGGGCAATTGACGAGCAATCAGCCCCAGCATTTT.

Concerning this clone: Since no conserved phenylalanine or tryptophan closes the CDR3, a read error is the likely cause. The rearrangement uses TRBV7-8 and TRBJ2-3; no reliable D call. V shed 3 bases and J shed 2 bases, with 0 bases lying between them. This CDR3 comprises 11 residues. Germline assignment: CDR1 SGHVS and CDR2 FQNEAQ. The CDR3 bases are TGTGCCAGCAGCTTCACAGATACGCAGTATCTT. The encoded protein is CASSFTDTQYL.

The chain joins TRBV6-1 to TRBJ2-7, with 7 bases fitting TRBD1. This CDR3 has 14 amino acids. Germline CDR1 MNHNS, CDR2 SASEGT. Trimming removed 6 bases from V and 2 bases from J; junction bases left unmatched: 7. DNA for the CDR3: TGTGCCAGCAGGCCAGGGGGTGTCACCTACGAGCAGTACTTC. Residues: CASRPGGVTYEQYF.

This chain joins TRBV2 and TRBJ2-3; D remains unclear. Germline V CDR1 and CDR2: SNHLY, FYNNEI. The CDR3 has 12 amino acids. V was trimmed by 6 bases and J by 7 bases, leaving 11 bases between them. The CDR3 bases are TGTGCCAGCAGCTTAGATGGGAATACGCAGTATTTT. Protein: CASSLDGNTQYF.

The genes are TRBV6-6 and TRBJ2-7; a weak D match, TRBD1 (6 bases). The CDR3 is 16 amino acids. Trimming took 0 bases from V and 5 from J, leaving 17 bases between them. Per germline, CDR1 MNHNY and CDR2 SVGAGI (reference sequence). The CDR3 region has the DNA TGTGCCAGCAGTTACTCCCGACAGGTCCTTTTAGACGAGCAGTACTTC. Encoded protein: CASSYSRQVLLDEQYF.